This TCR beta chain was captured by sequencing in a study of T-cell reconstitution after alpha-beta-depleted transplantation in children (dated by TCRdb to about 2016). With regard to the full study: T-cell immune reconstitution after TCRalphabeta/CD19-depleted allogeneic hematopoietic cell transplantation in children was quantitatively tracked in the study by means of TCR repertoire profiling.

Library creation used PCR. The run used an Illumina HiSeq 2500. Molecular barcoding was employed in the preparation of TCR libraries, with unique molecular identifiers being used to normalize TCRbeta repertoire quantification. Through fastp at Q25 and MiXCR, TCRdb rebuilt clones from the public reads, retaining in-frame beta chains. Entries are consolidated by CDR3 protein sequence, retaining the most common genes and DNA. The sample table records over 400,000 distinct CDR3 sequences; approximately 12% of these occur just once. Together, the top ten hold under 7% of the sample. As regards this clonotype: Its recognized antigen is unknown. The input lacks base qualities; no much larger clone sits a single base away.

The CDR3 runs 14 amino acids, cysteine and phenylalanine included. The only DNA kept is the CDR3, 42 bases in frame from the first base. At the junction V is shortened by 3 bases and J by 8 bases, with 11 bases in between. According to the germline V gene (reference sequence), CDR1 reads MNHEY and CDR2 reads SMNVEV. This chain is built from TRBV27 and TRBJ1-6, with the D gene not clear enough to name. The receptor's source is a human donor who donated a stem cell graft to a child with combined immunodeficiency. Sequences were derived from PBMCs from the stem cell graft donor, sampled from the stem cell graft. CDR3 reads: CASSLSRRDSPLHF. Read as DNA, the sequence is TGTGCCAGCAGTTTGAGCAGGAGGGATTCACCCCTCCACTTT.